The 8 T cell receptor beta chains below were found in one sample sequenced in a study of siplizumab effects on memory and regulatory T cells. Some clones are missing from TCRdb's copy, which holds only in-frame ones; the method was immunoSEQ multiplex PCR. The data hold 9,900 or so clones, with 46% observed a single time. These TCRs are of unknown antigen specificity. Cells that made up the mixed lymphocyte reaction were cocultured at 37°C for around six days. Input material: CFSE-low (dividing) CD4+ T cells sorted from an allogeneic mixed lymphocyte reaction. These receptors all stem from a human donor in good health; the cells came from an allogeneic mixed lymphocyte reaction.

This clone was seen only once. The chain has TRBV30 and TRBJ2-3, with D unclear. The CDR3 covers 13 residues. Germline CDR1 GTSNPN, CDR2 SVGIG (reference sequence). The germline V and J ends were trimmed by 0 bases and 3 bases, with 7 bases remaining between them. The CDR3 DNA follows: TGTGCCTGGAGTGTGGGTACGACAGATACGCAGTATTTT. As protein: CAWSVGTTDTQYF. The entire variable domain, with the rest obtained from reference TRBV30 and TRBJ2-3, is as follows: SQTIHQWPATLVQPVGSPLSLECTVEGTSNPNLYWYRQAAGRGLQLLFYSVGIGQISSEVPQNLSASRPQDRQFILSSKKLLLSDSGFYLCAWSVGTTDTQYFGPGTRLTVL.

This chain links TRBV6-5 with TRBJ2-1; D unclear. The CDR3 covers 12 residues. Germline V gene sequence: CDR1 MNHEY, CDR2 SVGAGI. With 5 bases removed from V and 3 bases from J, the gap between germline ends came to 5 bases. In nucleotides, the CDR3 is TGTGCCAGCAGTAGAGACTACAATGAGCAGTTCTTC. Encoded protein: CASSRDYNEQFF.

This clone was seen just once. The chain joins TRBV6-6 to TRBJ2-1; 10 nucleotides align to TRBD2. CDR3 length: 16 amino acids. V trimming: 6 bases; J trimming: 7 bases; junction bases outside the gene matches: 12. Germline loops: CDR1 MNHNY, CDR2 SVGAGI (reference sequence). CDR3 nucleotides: TGTGCCAGCAGCCGAAACCTAGCGGGAGCTTGGAATGAGCAGTTCTTC. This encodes CASSRNLAGAWNEQFF.

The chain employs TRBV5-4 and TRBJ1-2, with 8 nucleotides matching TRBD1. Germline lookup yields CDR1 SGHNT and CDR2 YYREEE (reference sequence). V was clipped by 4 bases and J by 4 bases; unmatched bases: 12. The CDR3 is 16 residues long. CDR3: CASSQAGQGGGYGYTF. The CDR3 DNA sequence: TGTGCCAGCAGCCAAGCCGGACAGGGAGGTGGCTATGGCTACACCTTC.

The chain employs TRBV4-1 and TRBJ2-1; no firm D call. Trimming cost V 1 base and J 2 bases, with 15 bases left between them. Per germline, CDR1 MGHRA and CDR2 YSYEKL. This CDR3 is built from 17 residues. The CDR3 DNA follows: TGCGCCAGCAGCCAAGCGGAGCTACTACGAACCTACAATGAGCAGTTCTTC. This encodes CASSQAELLRTYNEQFF.

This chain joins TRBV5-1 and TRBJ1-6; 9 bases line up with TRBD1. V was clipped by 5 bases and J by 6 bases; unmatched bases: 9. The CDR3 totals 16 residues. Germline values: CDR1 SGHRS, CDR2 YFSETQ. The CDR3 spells CASRITPGQGNSPLHF. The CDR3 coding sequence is TGCGCCAGCAGAATTACCCCGGGACAGGGTAATTCACCCCTCCACTTT.

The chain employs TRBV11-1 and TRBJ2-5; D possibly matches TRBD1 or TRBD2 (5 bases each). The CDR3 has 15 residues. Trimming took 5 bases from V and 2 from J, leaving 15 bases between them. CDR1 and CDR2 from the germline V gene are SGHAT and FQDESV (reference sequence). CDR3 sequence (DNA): TGTGCCAGCAGCCGACGGGGCCCAGTTCAAGAGACCCAGTACTTC. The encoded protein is CASSRRGPVQETQYF.

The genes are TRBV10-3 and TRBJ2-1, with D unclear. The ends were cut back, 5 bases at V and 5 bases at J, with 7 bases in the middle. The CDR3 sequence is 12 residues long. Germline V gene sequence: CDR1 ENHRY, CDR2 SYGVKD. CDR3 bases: TGTGCCATCAGTAACAGAGACAATGAGCAGTTCTTC. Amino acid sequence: CAISNRDNEQFF.